This TCR beta chain was profiled in a study of T cells in localized non-small cell lung cancer. Assay: immunoSEQ multiplex PCR; the TCRdb copy retains only in-frame clones and omits some. The sample carries about 33,000 clones, roughly nine tenths recorded once. The sample holds a few counts of this clone. Its antigen is currently unknown. General observations from the study: There was an association of higher blood T cell density with longer overall survival. Exceeding tumor, uninvolved adjacent lung had the highest T cell clonality. Appearances in adjacent lung were noted for a median around 55 of the top 100 tumor clones. Analysis by sequencing included only one tumor region, so heterogeneity remains possible.

Germline V CDR1 and CDR2: SQVTM, ANQGSEA. Trimming removed 4 bases at V and 8 bases at J, with 20 bases between. The CDR3 consists of 14 residues. The sequencing used peripheral blood, collected before any cancer treatment. The chain combines TRBV29-1 with TRBJ1-2; D not resolved. This TCR was recovered from a man aged 35-69 years with stage I lung adenocarcinoma. CDR3 sequence reads: CSVVVPPSTAGYTF. The CDR3 DNA follows: TGCAGCGTTGTGGTCCCACCGTCGACGGCCGGCTACACCTTC.